This record looks at one T cell receptor beta chain sequence and its context. The data were obtained in a study of T cells after yellow fever vaccination. TCRdb ran MiXCR on the 5' RACE reads and lists one entry per CDR3 protein. The sample consists of 500,000 to 550,000 distinct CDR3 sequences, around a fifth of them appearing once. Per the germline V gene, CDR1 is SGHRS and CDR2 is YFSETQ. This CDR3 comprises 14 residues. The ends were cut back, 0 bases at V and 8 bases at J, with 14 bases in the middle. The sample in question was PBMCs, obtained less than 25 days after the first yellow fever vaccination. This receptor was identified in a man aged 18 to 35 who received the YFV17D yellow fever vaccine. The genes are TRBV5-1 and TRBJ1-2, with D tentatively TRBD1 (5 bases). The CDR3 here is CASSLGDRDAGYTF. For the CDR3, the DNA is TGCGCCAGCAGCTTGGGGGACCGGGATGCCGGCTACACCTTC.